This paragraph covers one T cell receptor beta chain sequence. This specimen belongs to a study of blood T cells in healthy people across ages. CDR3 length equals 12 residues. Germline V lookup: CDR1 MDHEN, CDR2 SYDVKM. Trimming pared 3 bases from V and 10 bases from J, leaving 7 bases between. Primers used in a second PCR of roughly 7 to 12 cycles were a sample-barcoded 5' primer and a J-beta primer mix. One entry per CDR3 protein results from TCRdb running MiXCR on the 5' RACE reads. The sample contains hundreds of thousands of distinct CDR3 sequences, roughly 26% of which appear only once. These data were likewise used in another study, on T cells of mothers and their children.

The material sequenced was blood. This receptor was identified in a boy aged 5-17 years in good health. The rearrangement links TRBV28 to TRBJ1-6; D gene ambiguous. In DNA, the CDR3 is TGTGCCAGCAGTTTTGGGATCTCACCCCTCCACTTT. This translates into CASSFGISPLHF.